The rows below give T cell receptor beta chains drawn from one sample of a study of blood T cells in healthy people across ages. Each CDR3 protein is one row after TCRdb ran MiXCR on the 5' RACE reads. Seen here are about 1,500,000 distinct CDR3 sequences, 28% observed once, and the top ten hold more than 6%. The sequenced sample was blood. These receptor sequences come from a woman between 25 and 40 years old in good health. Each CDR3 is given with its conserved first and last residue. Fields, in order: J gene, V gene, CDR3 protein.

TRBJ2-1 TRBV20-1 CSARTGGLNWQQFF
TRBJ1-5 TRBV6-1 CASSETGRGNQPQHF
TRBJ2-2 TRBV4-1 CATSGAGRITGELFF
TRBJ2-5 TRBV2 CASRGEMTARKTQYF
TRBJ2-5 TRBV20-1 CSALADRAKTQYF
TRBJ2-5 TRBV11-2 CASSARDTTPQETQYF
TRBJ2-7 TRBV27 CASRGSGTGSYEQYF
TRBJ2-7 TRBV18 CASSPFPGLATSYEQYF
TRBJ2-3 TRBV7-2 CTSSPKGETQYF
TRBJ2-7 TRBV6-5 CASSRAGYEQYF
- TRBV2 CASSGLGLAGRSSETQYF
TRBJ1-2 TRBV28 CASSSDRGDYGYTF
TRBJ1-5 TRBV7-2 CASSLVTGGTEQPQHF
TRBJ2-3 TRBV15 CATRAGLTDTQYF
TRBJ1-1 TRBV12-3/TRBV12-4 CASSLTGVITEAFF
TRBJ2-7 TRBV27 CASRPGTGITYEQYF
TRBJ2-1 TRBV12-3/TRBV12-4 CASSRDRTNEQFF
TRBJ2-1 TRBV4-3 CASSQDWLAGGLDEQFF
TRBJ2-3 TRBV10-1 CASSVEPGLAGITDTQYF
TRBJ2-1 TRBV9 CASSVDGDTEQFF
TRBJ2-3 TRBV5-1 CASSSAQRDTQYF
TRBJ1-1 TRBV5-6 CASSKPRGGTEAFF
TRBJ1-4 TRBV6-1 CASTGQGGEKLFF
TRBJ2-7 TRBV5-1 CASSLEARSSYEQYF
TRBJ1-2 TRBV29-1 CSARTPGTRDYGYTF